One T cell receptor (beta chain) is described in this entry. Germline CDR1 SGHAT, CDR2 FQNNGV. The CDR3 length is 16 residues. Trimming pared 4 bases from V and 0 bases from J, leaving 13 bases between. These data come from a study of PD-1 blockade in classical Hodgkin lymphoma. TCRdb keeps only in-frame clones here, not all; method: immunoSEQ multiplex PCR. The top ten clones hold 7.7% of a sample with tens of thousands of clones, 88% of them seen once. Every patient relapsed after autologous stem cell transplantation, and brentuximab vedotin exposure varied. This receptor was taken from a human donor with classical Hodgkin lymphoma. This specimen consisted of peripheral blood mononuclear cells (PBMCs), obtained before the second cycle of nivolumab. The J gene is TRBJ1-5, the V gene TRBV11-2; D uncertain. CDR3 in DNA: TGTGCCAGCAGCTCGCGGACGGATGATAGCAATCAGCCCCAGCATTTT. It translates to CASSSRTDDSNQPQHF.